This T cell receptor (beta chain) appears in the sequencing data of a study of regulatory T cells in long-lasting Graves disease. The sample holds many counts of this clonotype. The antigen is not known. Both iRepertoire HTBI primers and Arm-PCR of CDR3 regions were used to build the TCR beta libraries. Each CDR3 protein is one row after TCRdb ran MiXCR on the multiplex PCR reads. The sample shows about 330,000 distinct CDR3 sequences, 15% to 20% of them seen only once. Indicated time point: newly diagnosed GD, antithyroid drugs for less than 3 months. There was RNA extracted from PBMCs, and the TCR library was made from it. V lost 7 bases, J lost 5 bases, and 9 bases stayed unmatched. Germline CDR1 reads DFQATT; CDR2 reads SNEGSKA (reference sequence). The CDR3 spans 13 residues. Notes on the study in general: Favored gene segments in persistent disease were TRBV28, TRBJ1-2 and TRBJ2-5.

These records were also assigned to another study, of T cells in Graves' hyperthyroidism and ophthalmopathy. From that second work: The model's output predicted ophthalmopathy at a median of roughly 6 months prior to onset.

This sample comprised peripheral blood mononuclear cells (PBMCs), obtained at new diagnosis, from a patient treated with antithyroid drugs. The chain has TRBV20-1 and TRBJ2-7; 9 positions match TRBD1. The clonotype was recovered from a woman younger than 35 with Graves disease. The CDR3 spells CSGYTGGLNEQYF. CDR3 nucleotide sequence: TGCAGTGGATATACAGGGGGCCTGAACGAGCAGTACTTC.